Given below is one T cell receptor (beta chain) in context. This sample stems from a study of control samples from healthy donors and cancer patients. Sequencing was performed with immunoSEQ multiplex PCR; in TCRdb, only in-frame clones are kept and a portion is missing. The repertoire includes about 120,000 clones, approximately 90% of them detected once, and 2% to 3% sits in the top ten. The TCR originated in a woman between 70 and 85 years old in good health. Sequenced input: blood.

The CDR3 nucleotides are TGTGCCAGCAGGGTGACAGGGGGCGACTATGGCTACACCTTC. Protein sequence: CASRVTGGDYGYTF. This chain links TRBV27 with TRBJ1-2; 10 bases are a match to TRBD1. Germline trimming cut 6 bases from V and 3 bases from J; bases unmatched to any gene: 4. This CDR3 has 14 residues. The germline gives CDR1 MNHEY, CDR2 SMNVEV (reference sequence).